A selection of T cell receptor beta chains follows, all from one sample in a study of T cell responses to AZD1222 COVID-19 vaccine. This table comes from immunoSEQ multiplex PCR, and its TCRdb copy is limited to in-frame clones, with some not included. Counted here are 120,000 or so clones, 85% to 90% occurring once; the ten biggest clones make up over 8.5%. This material consisted of peripheral blood, taken on day 0 of MenACWY control vaccination. Source of these receptors: an adult in good health. Each CDR3 is given with its conserved first and last residue. D genes are given only for firm matches. Clone sizes are given selectively: once, few, many, or a class where the clone is expanded.

V: TRBV7-9
size: NA
J: TRBJ2-3
D: TRBD2
length: 16
DNA: TGTGCCAGCAGCTCGACTAGCGGGAGGGCCTTAGATACGCAGTATTTT
CDR3: CASSSTSGRALDTQYF

V: TRBV12-5
size: NA
J: TRBJ1-1
D: TRBD1
length: 13
DNA: TGTGCTAGTGGAGGACAGGGGGGAACTGAAGCTTTCTTT
CDR3: CASGGQGGTEAFF

V: TRBV12-3/TRBV12-4
size: few
J: TRBJ1-4
D: NA
length: 13
DNA: TGTGCCAGCAGCCAGGGATGGTTTGAAAAACTGTTTTTT
CDR3: CASSQGWFEKLFF

V: TRBV19
size: NA
J: TRBJ2-1
D: NA
length: 14
DNA: TGTGCCAGTAGTATAGTTTCCGGGAACAATGAGCAGTTCTTC
CDR3: CASSIVSGNNEQFF

V: TRBV6-4
size: NA
J: TRBJ2-1
D: NA
length: 15
DNA: TGTGCCAGCAGTCGCGTGCTCGGGGCTATAGATGAGCAGTTCTTC
CDR3: CASSRVLGAIDEQFF

V: TRBV7-6
size: NA
J: TRBJ2-1
D: NA
length: 17
DNA: TGTGCCAGCAGCTTAGCGACCCCAATGAGCTCCTACAATGAGCAGTTCTTC
CDR3: CASSLATPMSSYNEQFF

V: TRBV7-6
size: NA
J: TRBJ1-2
D: TRBD1
length: 16
DNA: TGTGCCAGCAGCCGGGGGACAGCTATTTCCCACTATGGCTACACCTTC
CDR3: CASSRGTAISHYGYTF

V: TRBV11-3
size: NA
J: TRBJ2-7
D: NA
length: 13
DNA: TGTGCCAGCAGCGTCCGGGCACCCTACGAGCAGTACTTC
CDR3: CASSVRAPYEQYF

V: TRBV4-2
size: once
J: TRBJ2-7
D: TRBD2
length: 16
DNA: TGTGCCAGCAGCCAAGTTAGCCTAGCGGGTTCTCTCGAGCAGTACTTC
CDR3: CASSQVSLAGSLEQYF

V: TRBV3-1/TRBV3-2
size: few
J: TRBJ2-7
D: NA
length: 15
DNA: TGTGCCAGCAGCCAACCGGGACTCCTCTCCTACGAGCAGTACTTC
CDR3: CASSQPGLLSYEQYF

V: TRBV6-5
size: NA
J: TRBJ1-2
D: NA
length: 16
DNA: TGTGCCAGCAGTTCCCCGCGGGGGGGAGGGAACTATGGCTACACCTTC
CDR3: CASSSPRGGGNYGYTF

V: TRBV2
size: few
J: TRBJ1-5
D: NA
length: 14
DNA: TGTGCCAGCAGCACCAGGGTGGGCAATCAGCCCCAGCATTTT
CDR3: CASSTRVGNQPQHF

V: TRBV11-3
size: once
J: TRBJ2-7
D: TRBD2
length: 16
DNA: TGTGCCAGCAGCTTAGCTCGGGGACTAGCGGGATCCGAGCAGTACTTC
CDR3: CASSLARGLAGSEQYF

V: TRBV27
size: NA
J: TRBJ1-2
D: TRBD1
length: 15
DNA: TGTGCCAGCAGTTTGGGGGACAGGGGGCGGGGAGGCTACACCTTC
CDR3: CASSLGDRGRGGYTF

V: TRBV5-1
size: NA
J: TRBJ2-7
D: TRBD2
length: 17
DNA: TGCGCCAGCATGTCGACAGGCGGACTAGCGGGAGGGCAAGAGCAGTACTTC
CDR3: CASMSTGGLAGGQEQYF

V: TRBV9
size: NA
J: TRBJ2-1
D: TRBD1
length: 15
DNA: TGTGCCAGCAGCGTAAGAACAGGGGCCTACAATGAGCAGTTCTTC
CDR3: CASSVRTGAYNEQFF

V: TRBV7-3
size: NA
J: TRBJ2-7
D: TRBD2
length: 17
DNA: TGTGCCAGCAGCTTAACTAAGCTAGCGGGACGGTCGGGAGAGCAGTACTTC
CDR3: CASSLTKLAGRSGEQYF

V: TRBV11-2
size: NA
J: TRBJ1-6
D: NA
length: 14
DNA: TGTGCCAGCAGCTTCGAGGCCGCGGGTTATCCCCTCCACTTT
CDR3: CASSFEAAGYPLHF

V: TRBV5-7
size: NA
J: TRBJ2-3
D: TRBD1
length: 14
DNA: TGTGCCAGCAGCTTGTCGGCAGGGGGCGTCGCGCAGTATTTT
CDR3: CASSLSAGGVAQYF

V: TRBV11-1
size: NA
J: TRBJ2-3
D: NA
length: 16
DNA: TGTGCCAGCAGCTTAGTTGGCGGGTCGCCCACAGATACGCAGTATTTT
CDR3: CASSLVGGSPTDTQYF

V: TRBV7-9
size: NA
J: TRBJ1-2
D: NA
length: 15
DNA: TGTGCCAGCAGTTACCACGAAGCCCCACAGGGTGGCTACACCTTC
CDR3: CASSYHEAPQGGYTF

V: TRBV6-5
size: NA
J: TRBJ2-7
D: TRBD1
length: 16
DNA: TGTGCCAGCAGTTACGGTAGTGGACAGGCTACCTACGAGCAGTACTTC
CDR3: CASSYGSGQATYEQYF

V: TRBV5-1
size: NA
J: TRBJ1-1
D: NA
length: 16
DNA: TGCGCCAGCAGCTTTTTGACCGGGGGCGTTAACACTGAAGCTTTCTTT
CDR3: CASSFLTGGVNTEAFF

V: TRBV19
size: NA
J: TRBJ1-2
D: NA
length: 15
DNA: TGTGCCAGTAGTGTCCAAAAGGGGCGCGGCTATGGCTACACCTTC
CDR3: CASSVQKGRGYGYTF

V: TRBV2
size: NA
J: TRBJ2-7
D: TRBD1
length: 15
DNA: TGTGCCAGTAGGGACCCGGGACAGAGGAACTACGAGCAGTACTTC
CDR3: CASRDPGQRNYEQYF

V: TRBV9
size: NA
J: TRBJ2-3
D: NA
length: 15
DNA: TGTGCCAGCAGTAGTCCACGGGTGGGCACAGATACGCAGTATTTT
CDR3: CASSSPRVGTDTQYF

V: TRBV4-1
size: NA
J: TRBJ1-5
D: TRBD1
length: 14
DNA: TGCGCCAGCAGCCCCGGGACAGACAATCAGCCCCAGCATTTT
CDR3: CASSPGTDNQPQHF

V: TRBV6-5
size: NA
J: TRBJ2-1
D: NA
length: 14
DNA: TGTGCCAGCAGTACACCGGACAACTACAATGAGCAGTTCTTC
CDR3: CASSTPDNYNEQFF

V: TRBV4-2
size: NA
J: TRBJ1-2
D: NA
length: 13
DNA: TGTGCCAGCAGCCTACCCGGATTAGGGGGCTACACCTTC
CDR3: CASSLPGLGGYTF

V: TRBV27
size: NA
J: TRBJ2-7
D: NA
length: 15
DNA: TGTGCCAGCAGCTTCAGCTCAGTTGGCTCCTACGAGCAGTACTTC
CDR3: CASSFSSVGSYEQYF

V: TRBV10-1
size: NA
J: TRBJ1-1
D: NA
length: 13
DNA: TGCGCCAGCAGTCCAGAAAAGAACACTGAAGCTTTCTTT
CDR3: CASSPEKNTEAFF

V: TRBV27
size: NA
J: TRBJ2-5
D: TRBD2
length: 15
DNA: TGTGCCAGCAGAGCCGGGACTACCTTACTAGAGACCCAGTACTTC
CDR3: CASRAGTTLLETQYF

V: TRBV24-1
size: once
J: TRBJ2-2
D: TRBD2
length: 17
DNA: TGTGCCACCATCGGACTAGCGGAGTTCCTGAACACCGGGGAGCTGTTTTTT
CDR3: CATIGLAEFLNTGELFF

V: TRBV10-3
size: NA
J: TRBJ1-3
D: TRBD1
length: 15
DNA: TGTGCCATCAGTCCGGGACAGAGAACTGGAAACACCATATATTTT
CDR3: CAISPGQRTGNTIYF

V: TRBV19
size: NA
J: TRBJ2-7
D: TRBD1
length: 19
DNA: TGTGCCAGTACCCCCCAGAGGGGGACAGGGGGCGCGGAGGTAAGCGAGCAGTACTTC
CDR3: CASTPQRGTGGAEVSEQYF

V: TRBV27
size: NA
J: TRBJ1-1
D: NA
length: 13
DNA: TGTGCCAGCAGTTTACGGGGACACACTGAAGCTTTCTTT
CDR3: CASSLRGHTEAFF

V: TRBV10-3
size: NA
J: TRBJ1-2
D: NA
length: 14
DNA: TGTGCCATCAGTGAGCAGGGGCTCGGCTATGGCTACACCTTC
CDR3: CAISEQGLGYGYTF

V: TRBV7-2
size: NA
J: TRBJ1-1
D: NA
length: 13
DNA: TGTGCCAGCAGCCCCCACATGAACACTGAAGCTTTCTTT
CDR3: CASSPHMNTEAFF

V: TRBV2
size: NA
J: TRBJ1-2
D: NA
length: 13
DNA: TGTGCCAGCAGTGAAAAAGGGTTGCATGGCTACACCTTC
CDR3: CASSEKGLHGYTF

V: TRBV18
size: NA
J: TRBJ1-4
D: TRBD1
length: 13
DNA: TGTGCCAGCTCCGACAGGGCGGACGAAAAACTGTTTTTT
CDR3: CASSDRADEKLFF

V: TRBV19
size: once
J: TRBJ2-2
D: TRBD2
length: 15
DNA: TGTGCCAGTAGTATACTAGCGGAATACACCGGGGAGCTGTTTTTT
CDR3: CASSILAEYTGELFF

V: TRBV11-2
size: NA
J: TRBJ1-1
D: NA
length: 14
DNA: TGTGCCAGCAGCCCCCAGGGGCCCTTGGGTGAAGCTTTCTTT
CDR3: CASSPQGPLGEAFF

V: TRBV5-4
size: NA
J: TRBJ2-1
D: NA
length: 15
DNA: TGTGCCAGCAGCTTCACTGGGGGCGGTTACAATGAGCAGTTCTTC
CDR3: CASSFTGGGYNEQFF

V: TRBV5-1
size: once
J: TRBJ1-2
D: NA
length: 14
DNA: TGCGCCAGCAGCGGCCGGGCCACGGAGCGTGGCTACACCTTC
CDR3: CASSGRATERGYTF

V: TRBV7-8
size: NA
J: TRBJ1-1
D: NA
length: 15
DNA: TGTGCCAGCAGCTTAGTACCTAATGTAGGAACTGAAGCTTTCTTT
CDR3: CASSLVPNVGTEAFF

V: TRBV6-4
size: NA
J: TRBJ2-1
D: NA
length: 15
DNA: TGTGCCAGCAGTGACTCCGGGGGAATAAGCGATGAGCAGTTCTTC
CDR3: CASSDSGGISDEQFF

V: TRBV27
size: NA
J: TRBJ2-7
D: TRBD1
length: 13
DNA: TGTGCCACCAGCCTCGGGACAGGGTACGAGCAGTACTTC
CDR3: CATSLGTGYEQYF

V: TRBV7-8
size: once
J: TRBJ1-1
D: NA
length: 13
DNA: TGTGCCAGCAGTTTTGTCGGGGGCACTGAAGCTTTCTTT
CDR3: CASSFVGGTEAFF